The rows below give T cell receptor beta chains drawn from one sample of a study of early T cells in non-severe SARS-CoV-2 infection. Each CDR3 protein gets one entry after TCRdb re-called the 5' RACE reads with MiXCR. The data hold about 77,000 distinct CDR3 sequences, with more than 9% observed a single time. Sample: whole blood. The receptors derive from an adult who was a healthcare worker with PCR-confirmed SARS-CoV-2 infection or an uninfected control (not recorded which). The CDR3 runs from the conserved cysteine through the conserved F or W. D genes are given only for firm matches. Clone sizes are given selectively: once, few, many, or a class where the clone is expanded.

- TRBJ2-7 - TRBV5-1 TGCGCCAGCAGCTTGTTGTCCCCTTACGAGCAGTACTTC CASSLLSPYEQYF
- TRBJ1-1 - TRBV6-1 TGTGCCAGCAAGGGCGGAGCTGAAGCTTTCTTT CASKGGAEAFF
TRBD1 TRBJ2-7 many TRBV6-6 TGTGCCAGCAGTTCTAGGGACAGATCCTACGAGCAGTACTTC CASSSRDRSYEQYF
- TRBJ2-4 - TRBV6-6 TGTGCCAGCAGTAGTATAAAGGACGATCTCCGTATTCAGTACTTC CASSSIKDDLRIQYF
TRBD1 TRBJ2-2 few TRBV7-9 TGTGCCAGCAGAAACGTTGACAGGGGCGTCACCGGGGAGCTGTTTTTT CASRNVDRGVTGELFF
TRBD1 TRBJ2-7 many TRBV3-1 TGTGCCAGCAGCCCCCGGACAGGGTTAAAGTACTTC CASSPRTGLKYF
- TRBJ1-1 many TRBV20-1 TGCAGTGCTAGACTTATAAAGGGCGGCAACACTGAAGCTTTCTTT CSARLIKGGNTEAFF
TRBD2 TRBJ2-2 few TRBV9 TGTGCCAGCAGCGTGAGCCTTGGACTAGCGGGAGGGCCAGGCGCCGGGGAGCTGTTTTTT CASSVSLGLAGGPGAGELFF
- TRBJ2-1 - TRBV18 TGTGCCAGCTCACTAGGACTCAATTCCTACAATGAGCAGTTCTTC CASSLGLNSYNEQFF
- TRBJ2-6 many TRBV5-1 TGCGCCAGCAGCTTGGATGGATGGTCTGGGGCCAACGTCCTGACTTTC CASSLDGWSGANVLTF
- TRBJ1-1 few TRBV24-1 TGTGCCACCAGTGATACAGGGCGGAACACTGAAGCTTTCTTT CATSDTGRNTEAFF
- TRBJ2-1 many TRBV7-3 TGTGCCAGCAGCGCCTCGATACGAGACAATGAGCAGTTCTTC CASSASIRDNEQFF
- TRBJ1-5 - TRBV2 TGTGCCAGCAGTGCGAGACCTTTGACCACACTAGCTGGCAATCAGCCCCAGCATTTT CASSARPLTTLAGNQPQHF
TRBD1 TRBJ2-5 many TRBV15 TGTGCCACCAGCATGGGGACAGTGAAAGAGACCCAGTACTTC CATSMGTVKETQYF
TRBD1 TRBJ2-3 many TRBV5-1 TGCGCCAGCAGCTTGGACGGGACAGGGTTCACAGATACGCAGTATTTT CASSLDGTGFTDTQYF
- TRBJ2-6 few TRBV12-3/TRBV12-4 TGTGCCAGCAGTTTTACCTCTGGGGCCAACGTCCTGACTTTC CASSFTSGANVLTF
- TRBJ1-1 - TRBV28 TGTGCCAGCCGCGATCTGAACACTGAAGCTTTCTTT CASRDLNTEAFF
- TRBJ1-1 many TRBV6-6 TGTGCCAGCAGGGAGGGTAGACTTGGCACTGAAGCTTTCTTT CASREGRLGTEAFF
- TRBJ2-7 few TRBV6-1 TGTGCCAGCAGTGAAGTTAGGGGAGGCTCCTACGAGCAGTACTTC CASSEVRGGSYEQYF
- TRBJ2-2 many TRBV11-2 TGTGCCAGCAGCTTAGGGAGGGGGACCGGGGAGCTGTTTTTT CASSLGRGTGELFF
TRBD2 TRBJ2-7 - TRBV27 TGTGCCAGCAGATTCACCGGGGGGATCGCCACCTACGAGCAGTACTTC CASRFTGGIATYEQYF
- TRBJ2-7 many TRBV15 TGTGCCACCAGCACCACAGGCGGGGTATCCTACGAGCAGTACTTC CATSTTGGVSYEQYF
- TRBJ1-6 many TRBV20-1 TGCAGTGCACGAGGGGGGGCTCGGGATTCACCCCTCCACTTT CSARGGARDSPLHF
TRBD1 TRBJ1-2 many TRBV10-3 TGTGCCATCAGTCTGGGACAGGGGGACTATGGCTACACCTTC CAISLGQGDYGYTF
- TRBJ2-1 many TRBV20-1 TGCAGTGCTCACCTCCCGACCCGGGGTAGCTCCTACAGTGAGCAGTTCTTC CSAHLPTRGSSYSEQFF
TRBD2 TRBJ2-3 many TRBV20-1 TGCAGTGCTATCTCCCAAGCGGGAGGGCCGAGGAATACGCAGTATTTT CSAISQAGGPRNTQYF
- TRBJ2-3 - TRBV2 TGTGCCAGCAGGGCGGGACCAAGTACGCAGTATTTT CASRAGPSTQYF
- TRBJ2-7 few TRBV7-2 TGTGCCAGCAGCACGGACAGATACGAGCAGTACTTC CASSTDRYEQYF
- TRBJ2-3 - TRBV5-1 TGCGCCAGCAGCTTGGAGGGGGGCACAGATACGCAGTATTTT CASSLEGGTDTQYF
- TRBJ2-6 few TRBV6-1 TGTGCCAGCAGATCGCTAGACTTCTCTGGGGCCAACGTCCTGACTTTC CASRSLDFSGANVLTF
TRBD2 TRBJ2-5 - TRBV2 TGTGCCAGCATTGAAAAGTCTAGCGGGTTAAAGTACCAAGAGACCCAGTACTTC CASIEKSSGLKYQETQYF
- TRBJ1-5 few TRBV28 TGTGCCAGCAACCAGATGTGGGGGCAGGGCAATCAGCCCCAGCATTTT CASNQMWGQGNQPQHF
TRBD1 TRBJ2-5 many TRBV18 TGTGCCAGCTCCAAGCAGGGGGCGATGAAGGAGACCCAGTACTTC CASSKQGAMKETQYF
- TRBJ2-1 - TRBV4-1 TGCGCCAGCAGCCTCAATGGCGATGAGCAGTTCTTC CASSLNGDEQFF
TRBD2 TRBJ2-5 many TRBV7-3 TGTGCCAGCGCAGGTAGCGGGACGGAAACTCAGTACTTC CASAGSGTETQYF
- TRBJ1-4 many TRBV19 TGTGCCAGTAGTGGACCGACTACGAATGAAAAACTGTTTTTT CASSGPTTNEKLFF
- TRBJ2-5 - TRBV20-1 TGCAGTGCTAGAGATAGGGGGGAGGGCATTATGGAGACCCAGTACTTC CSARDRGEGIMETQYF
- TRBJ2-3 many TRBV15 TGTGCCACCAGCAGAGAGACGGGAGACACAGATACGCAGTATTTT CATSRETGDTDTQYF
TRBD2 TRBJ2-1 few TRBV4-1 TGCGCCAGCAGCCCCGGACTAGCGGCGTACAATGAGCAGTTCTTC CASSPGLAAYNEQFF
TRBD1 TRBJ2-1 - TRBV12-3/TRBV12-4 TGTGCCAGCAGTCCCCGACAGGGTGAGGTCAATGAGCAGTTCTTC CASSPRQGEVNEQFF